These 18 T cell receptor beta chains share one sample of origin, sequenced in a study of identical twins (dated by TCRdb to the mid-2010s). Libraries were made using 5' RACE. Sequencing relied on an Illumina HiSeq 2000. TCRdb handled the public reads itself, with Q25 trimming in fastp and clone calling in MiXCR, and kept productive beta chains. Each record represents a unique CDR3 protein, reported with the most common genes and DNA among its rows. The sample table records around 490,000 distinct CDR3 sequences; approximately 14% of these occur just once. About 0.97% of the sample rests with the top ten. The same specimen was also included in a second study, on yellow fever vaccine responses in identical twins.

Sequenced: CD4+ T cells sorted from blood. Receptors were obtained from a woman aged 18 to 35 in good health.

This clonotype came up many times. The gene calls are TRBV24-1 and TRBJ2-1; 10 bases are shared with TRBD2. This CDR3 spans 16 amino acids. Losses at the gene ends were 4 bases for V and 0 bases for J; bases not matched to a gene: 2. The germline V gene encodes CDR1 KGHDR and CDR2 SFDVKD. The CDR3 reads CATSDPSGSSYNEQFF. The CDR3 coding sequence is TGTGCCACCAGTGACCCTAGCGGGAGCTCCTACAATGAGCAGTTCTTC.

The sample holds a few counts of this clonotype. The rearrangement uses TRBV7-2 and TRBJ2-4; D is perhaps TRBD1 or TRBD2 (5 bases each). The CDR3 totals 14 residues. Germline loops: CDR1 SGHTA, CDR2 FQGNSA. Trimming stripped 4 bases from V and 8 bases from J, with 15 bases between. In nucleotides, the CDR3 is TGTGCCAGCAGCTCCTGGGGGTCTGGGGACATTCAGTACTTC. Residues: CASSSWGSGDIQYF.

V usage is TRBV20-1 and J usage is TRBJ2-2; tentative D call: TRBD1 (5 bases). This CDR3 is 15 amino acids long. V lost 5 bases to trimming and J lost 3 bases, with 16 bases between them. Germline assignment: CDR1 DFQATT and CDR2 SNEGSKA (reference sequence). The CDR3 loop reads CSASRLGADTGELFF. The CDR3 DNA reads as TGCAGTGCTTCCCGTCTAGGGGCCGACACCGGGGAGCTGTTTTTT.

This clonotype appeared many times. The chain joins TRBV3-1 to TRBJ2-7; D unclear. The CDR3 is 13 residues long. Trimming removed 4 bases at V and 2 bases at J, with 9 bases between. Germline V gene data show CDR1 as LGHDT and CDR2 as YNNKEL (reference sequence). The CDR3, as DNA: TGTGCCAGCAGCCGGGGTGAGGCCTACGAGCAGTACTTC. This sequence encodes CASSRGEAYEQYF.

The table lists this clonotype with a few counts. The chain has TRBV28 and TRBJ2-6; possibly TRBD2 for D (6 bases). The germline gives CDR1 MDHEN, CDR2 SYDVKM. V gave up 3 bases and J gave up 4 bases, with 10 bases separating them. There are 15 residues in the CDR3. CDR3 sequence (DNA): TGTGCCAGCAGTTTCGGAGGGGACGGGGCCAACGTCCTGACTTTC. Encoded protein: CASSFGGDGANVLTF.

CDR3 region: CAKGQGMKQYF. The CDR3 DNA reads TGTGCCAAGGGACAGGGGATGAAGCAGTACTTC. The rearrangement links TRBV12-3 or TRBV12-4 to TRBJ2-7, with 10 bases aligning to TRBD1. The CDR3 has 11 residues. V was pared by 10 bases and J by 8 bases, with 5 bases of the junction left unmatched.

The chain uses TRBV3-1 and TRBJ2-6, with 7 bases fitting TRBD1. Germline loops: CDR1 LGHDT, CDR2 YNNKEL (reference sequence). V trimming: 1 base; J trimming: 0 bases; junction bases outside the gene matches: 9. CDR3 length equals 19 residues. The CDR3 protein is CASSQARTGGSSGANVLTF. Written as DNA, the CDR3 is TGTGCCAGCAGCCAAGCCCGGACAGGTGGTTCCTCTGGGGCCAACGTCCTGACTTTC.

This clonotype occurred a few times. The chain recombines TRBV6-1 with TRBJ1-1; D is perhaps TRBD1 (5 bases). The germline CDR1 and CDR2 sequences are MNHNS and SASEGT. The V gene lost 6 bases and the J gene lost 5 bases, with 13 bases spanning the gap. CDR3 length: 13 residues. CDR3 protein: CASRSSGGTEAFF. Here the CDR3 DNA reads TGTGCCAGCAGAAGCTCGGGGGGAACTGAAGCTTTCTTT.

This clonotype was detected a few times. The CDR3 is CASSTGADTDTQYF. The CDR3 coding sequence is TGTGCCAGCAGTACGGGGGCCGACACAGATACGCAGTATTTT. The V gene is TRBV12-3 or TRBV12-4, the J gene TRBJ2-3; D might be TRBD1 or TRBD2, each matching 6 bases. Between the trimmed V and J ends, which lost 5 bases and 2 bases, there was a span of 11 bases. The CDR3 is 14 amino acids.

CDR3: CASSLYAGAGTDTQYF. For the CDR3, the DNA is TGTGCCAGCAGCCTATATGCGGGGGCCGGCACAGATACGCAGTATTTT. The chain uses TRBV5-6 and TRBJ2-3, with D tentatively TRBD2 (7 bases). V lost 4 bases to trimming and J lost 1 base, with 16 bases between them. This CDR3 is 16 amino acids long. From germline, CDR1 is SGHDT and CDR2 YYEEEE. The whole variable domain, remainder taken from reference TRBV5-6 and TRBJ2-3, is DAGVTQSPTHLIKTRGQQVTLRCSPKSGHDTVSWYQQALGQGPQFIFQYYEEEERQRGNFPDRFSGHQFPNYSSELNVNALLLGDSALYLCASSLYAGAGTDTQYFGPGTRLTVL.

The sample holds a few counts of this clonotype. The rearrangement joins TRBV4-1 to TRBJ2-4, with TRBD2 as a possible D gene (6 bases). The CDR3 consists of 16 residues. Germline V gene sequence: CDR1 MGHRA, CDR2 YSYEKL. Trimming took 1 base from V and 4 from J, leaving 14 bases between them. CDR3 residues: CASSQVTVGLKNIQYF. CDR3 DNA sequence: TGCGCCAGCAGCCAAGTTACTGTGGGACTTAAAAACATTCAGTACTTC.

This clonotype was counted at least ten times. This chain links TRBV27 with TRBJ2-7; 9 positions agree with TRBD1. There are 15 residues in the CDR3. V shed 0 bases, J shed 3 bases, and the junction held 3 bases outside the gene matches. Germline V lookup: CDR1 MNHEY, CDR2 SMNVEV (reference sequence). In DNA, the CDR3 is TGTGCCAGCAGTTTATCCTCGACAGGGGGCTACGAGCAGTACTTC. Its protein product is CASSLSSTGGYEQYF.

This clonotype was recorded a few times. V is TRBV20-1 and J is TRBJ2-1; 10 bases line up with TRBD2. The V segment lost 4 bases and the J segment 3 bases; nucleotides outside the gene matches: 6. This CDR3 contains 15 residues. The germline V gene encodes CDR1 DFQATT and CDR2 SNEGSKA (reference sequence). CDR3 DNA sequence: TGCAGTGCTATGATACTAGCGGGACTCTACAATGAGCAGTTCTTC. Amino acid sequence: CSAMILAGLYNEQFF.

V and J are TRBV7-6 and TRBJ2-1; possible D gene TRBD2, 5 bases. V shed 2 bases and J shed 6 bases, with 20 bases lying between them. The CDR3 spans 17 residues. Germline V gene sequence: CDR1 SGHVS, CDR2 FNYEAQ. This chain's CDR3 is CASSLISGPRTSNEQFF. The CDR3 DNA follows: TGTGCCAGCAGCTTAATAAGCGGACCTCGCACTAGCAATGAGCAGTTCTTC.

This clonotype was recorded a few times. The chain employs TRBV30 and TRBJ2-7, with no clear D. With 4 bases removed from V and 0 bases from J, the gap between germline ends came to 13 bases. The CDR3 length is 14 residues. CDR1 GTSNPN and CDR2 SVGIG come from the germline V gene (reference sequence). This CDR3 reads CAWKGQLSSYEQYF. CDR3 bases: TGTGCCTGGAAGGGCCAATTGAGCTCCTACGAGCAGTACTTC.

The J gene is TRBJ2-7, the V gene TRBV6-6; D remains unclear. The CDR3 spans 10 residues. CDR1 is MNHNY, CDR2 SVGAGI, per germline (reference sequence). V lost 7 bases to trimming and J lost 6 bases, with 7 bases between them. The CDR3 DNA follows: TGTGCCAGCACCAGCTGCGAGCAGTACTTC. It encodes CASTSCEQYF.

In this sample, this clonotype turned up a few times. The rearrangement uses TRBV2 and TRBJ2-5, with 10 bases matching TRBD2. The germline gives CDR1 SNHLY, CDR2 FYNNEI. With 6 bases clipped from V and 4 bases from J, the junction kept 17 bases outside the gene matches. There are 18 residues in the CDR3. CDR3 nucleotides: TGTGCCAGCAGGGGATTCGGTGAGCGGGAGGGCGGTAGAGAGACCCAGTACTTC. As protein: CASRGFGEREGGRETQYF.

This clonotype has only a few counts. This sequence joins TRBV6-1 and TRBJ1-4, with 7 bases matching TRBD1. Germline V gene data show CDR1 as MNHNS and CDR2 as SASEGT. The CDR3 is 15 residues long. V shed 6 bases and J 7 bases; nucleotides not matched to a gene: 11. For the CDR3, the DNA is TGTGCCAGCAGCCCTACAGGGGCGGGCGTTGAAAAACTGTTTTTT. Amino acids: CASSPTGAGVEKLFF.